Included here is one T cell receptor beta chain sequence, with context. Assignment of participants to cohorts was predicated upon participant-reported clinical history. Measured with immunoSEQ multiplex PCR; TCRdb has only the in-frame clones, and not every one. The sample has around 300,000 clones, roughly nine tenths seen once. The sample is drawn from a study of blood T cell repertoires in COVID-19. Background on the study: Sample material is recorded as cDNA or gDNA derived from T cells, B-cell-depleted T cells, or PBMCs.

This CDR3 spans 18 amino acids. J lost 3 bases, V lost 2 bases, and 4 bases had no gene match. Germline V CDR1 and CDR2: LGHDT, YNNKEL (reference sequence). Sequencing input: PBMCs or T cells enriched from blood (not recorded which). The chain uses TRBV3-1 (or the pseudogene TRBV3-2) and TRBJ2-1; 16 bases line up with TRBD2. The TCR was taken from a woman between 18 and 29 years old who had recovered from COVID-19. The CDR3 loop reads CASSQTGTSGGDYNEQFF. CDR3 bases: TGTGCCAGCAGCCAAACCGGGACTAGCGGGGGGGACTACAATGAGCAGTTCTTC.